This T cell receptor (beta chain) was sequenced during a study of cytomegalovirus exposure and HLA in healthy donors. At the level of the study: Across roughly 400 genotyped donors, over 70% landed in the Caucasian-associated ancestry cluster. General study points: About 87% or about 30% of the time was how often most TCR beta V segments were productive, according to an earlier analysis. Later analysis identified several of the most significant clusters that appeared linked to common viral pathogens.

PCR amplification relied on 60 Vbeta primers (plus 13 Jbeta primers). TCRdb keeps only in-frame clones here, not all; method: immunoSEQ multiplex PCR. The sample lists 150,000 to 200,000 clones; about 80% were seen once. At collection, donors were nominally healthy, but unrecorded immune exposures were probable. This clone was found once. What it binds is unknown. This CDR3 is 14 amino acids long. Germline-derived CDR1 and CDR2 are SQVTM and ANQGSEA. The V and J ends lost 4 bases and 1 base respectively, with 13 bases between them. Input material: PBMCs. The TCR comes from a man between 18 and 35 years old in good health and CMV-seronegative. V gene TRBV29-1 combines with J gene TRBJ2-5; unclear D gene. Written as DNA, the CDR3 is TGCAGCGTTGCAGAGCGAGTCGTCCAAGAGACCCAGTACTTC. Protein sequence: CSVAERVVQETQYF.